This T cell receptor beta chain was captured in a study of T cell repertoires in cytomegalovirus infection. Each CDR3 protein is one row after TCRdb ran MiXCR on the reads. Among 150,000 to 200,000 distinct CDR3 sequences, 8.5% to 10% were seen once, and the ten largest hold roughly 5%. V was clipped by 8 bases and J by 5 bases, with 7 bases between them. This CDR3 region has 11 residues. CDR1 is LNHDA, CDR2 SQIVND, per germline (reference sequence). In its sample, this clonotype was seen many times. Sequenced sample: PBMCs. The chain couples TRBV19 to TRBJ2-1, with a tentative D call TRBD1 (6 bases). The source is a human donor in good health (CMV status not recorded). Some clones in this sample may be carry-over from other donors' samples. CDR3 amino acids: CASGQNNEQFF. The CDR3 coding sequence is TGTGCCAGTGGACAGAACAATGAGCAGTTCTTC.